The clone carrying this T cell receptor beta chain was detected ten times or more. Healthy Caucasian individuals from Russia aged roughly 6 to 95 were enrolled as donors. Through a sample-barcoded 5' primer and a J-beta primer mix, a second PCR was run for roughly 6 to 11 cycles. TCRdb reanalysed the 5' RACE reads using MiXCR and keeps one entry per CDR3 protein. The sample includes some 1,000,000 distinct CDR3 sequences, around 25% of them seen just once. This entry comes from a study of blood T cells in healthy people across ages. The germline V gene encodes CDR1 SGDLS and CDR2 YYNGEE. The CDR3 is 14 amino acids. The V and J ends lost 4 bases and 8 bases respectively, with 16 bases between them. This sample was also put to use in a study of T cells of mothers and their children. That source notes: Mothers gave over 8 million TCR beta CDR3 reads each, and children several million each.

V usage is TRBV9 and J usage is TRBJ2-1; TRBD2 might be the D (6 bases). Sequenced material: blood. This TCR derives from a girl aged 2 to 9 in good health. DNA for the CDR3: TGTGCCAGCAGCACGCAGACTAGTACCTATGAGCAGTTCTTC. It codes for CASSTQTSTYEQFF.